This T cell receptor beta chain came from a study of HIV-infected patients and healthy controls. The study's findings and limits: HIV-infected repertoires had significantly higher mean Gini indices than controls, possibly reflecting oligoclonality.

At least ten counts were recorded for this clonotype. Its cognate antigen is unknown. No cell fractionation was done, so the repertoire covers all unsorted peripheral blood T cells. 450 to 600 ng RNA was reverse transcribed with alpha and beta constant-region primers. Using multiplexing indices, alpha and beta chain libraries were generated apart by chain-specific third strand synthesis. One primer pair amplified all rearrangements per chain; each cDNA got molecular barcodes. A 5' RACE adapter with a random hexamer and the SP2 primer site was joined to cDNA. Two random hexamers, added before amplification and joined, formed each molecule's 12-nucleotide barcode. TCRdb itself ran the 5' RACE reads through MiXCR, one entry per CDR3 protein. There are 13,000 or so distinct CDR3 sequences in the sample; roughly 10% occur only once, and just under 6.5% lies in the top ten. V dropped 3 bases and J dropped 5; count of bases not matched to a gene: 6. The CDR3 consists of 15 residues. In germline, CDR1 is SGHTA, CDR2 FQGNSA.

The sequence was obtained from an adult in good health. The chain couples TRBV7-2 to TRBJ2-4; 8 bases are a match to TRBD1. Input material: blood. CDR3 DNA sequence: TGTGCCAGCAGCTTTAGGACAGGGCGCCAAAACATTCAGTACTTC. It is translated as CASSFRTGRQNIQYF.